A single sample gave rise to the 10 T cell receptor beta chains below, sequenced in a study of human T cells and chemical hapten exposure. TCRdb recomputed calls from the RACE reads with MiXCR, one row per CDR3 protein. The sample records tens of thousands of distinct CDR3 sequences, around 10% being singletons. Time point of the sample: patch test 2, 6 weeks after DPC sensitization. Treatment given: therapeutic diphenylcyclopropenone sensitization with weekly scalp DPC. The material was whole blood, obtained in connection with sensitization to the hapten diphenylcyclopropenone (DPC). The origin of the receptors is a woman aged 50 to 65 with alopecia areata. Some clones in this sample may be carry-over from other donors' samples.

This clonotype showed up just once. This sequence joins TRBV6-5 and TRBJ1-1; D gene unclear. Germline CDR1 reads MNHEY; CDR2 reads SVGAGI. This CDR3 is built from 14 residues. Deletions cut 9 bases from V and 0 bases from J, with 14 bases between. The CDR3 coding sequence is TGTGCCAGTTTTAATAACGGACTGAACACTGAAGCTTTCTTT. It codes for CASFNNGLNTEAFF.

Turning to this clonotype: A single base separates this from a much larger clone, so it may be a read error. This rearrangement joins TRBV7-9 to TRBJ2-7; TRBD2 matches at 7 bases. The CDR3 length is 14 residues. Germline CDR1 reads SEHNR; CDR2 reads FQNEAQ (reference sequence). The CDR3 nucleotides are TGTGCCAGCAGCTTAATGGCTAGCGGTCGAGAGCAGCACTTC. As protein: CASSLMASGREQHF.

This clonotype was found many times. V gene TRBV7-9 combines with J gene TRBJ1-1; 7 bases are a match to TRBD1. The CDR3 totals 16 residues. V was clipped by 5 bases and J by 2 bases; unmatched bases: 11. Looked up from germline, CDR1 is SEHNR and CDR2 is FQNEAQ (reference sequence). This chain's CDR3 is CASSTPPGQLNTEAFF. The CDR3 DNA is TGTGCCAGCAGCACCCCTCCGGGACAGCTTAACACTGAAGCTTTCTTT. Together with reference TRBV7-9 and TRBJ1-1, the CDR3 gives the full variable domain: DTGVSQNPRHKITKRGQNVTFRCDPISEHNRLYWYRQTLGQGPEFLTYFQNEAQLEKSRLLSDRFSAERPKGSFSTLEIQRTEQGDSAMYLCASSTPPGQLNTEAFFGQGTRLTVV.

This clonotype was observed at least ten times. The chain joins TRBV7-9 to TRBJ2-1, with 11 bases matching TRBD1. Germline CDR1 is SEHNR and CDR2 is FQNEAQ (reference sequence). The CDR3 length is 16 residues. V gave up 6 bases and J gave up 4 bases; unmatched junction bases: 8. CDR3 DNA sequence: TGTGCCAGCAGATATTCCGGGACAGGGGGTTACAATGAGCAGTTCTTC. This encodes CASRYSGTGGYNEQFF.

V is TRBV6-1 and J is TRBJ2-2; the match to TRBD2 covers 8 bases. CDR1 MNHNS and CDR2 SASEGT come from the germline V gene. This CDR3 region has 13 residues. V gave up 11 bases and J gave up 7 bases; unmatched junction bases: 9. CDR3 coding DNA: TGTGCCTGCAAAGGGAGCGGGAGCGGGGAGCTGTTTTTT. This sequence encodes CACKGSGSGELFF.

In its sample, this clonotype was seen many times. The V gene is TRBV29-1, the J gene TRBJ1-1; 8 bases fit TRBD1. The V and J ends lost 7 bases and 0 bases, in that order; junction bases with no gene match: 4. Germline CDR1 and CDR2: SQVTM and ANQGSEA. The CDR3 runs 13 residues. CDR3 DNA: TGCAGCGGACGACAGGGGATGAACACTGAAGCTTTCTTT. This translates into CSGRQGMNTEAFF.

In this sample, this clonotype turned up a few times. The CDR3 coding sequence is TGTGCCAGCAGTTTTTATAGCTACGAGCAGTACTTC. Its translation: CASSFYSYEQYF. The V call is TRBV12-3 or TRBV12-4, the J call TRBJ2-7; D is unclear. The CDR3 is 12 amino acids. Trimming left V 3 bases short and J 3 bases short, with 6 bases between.

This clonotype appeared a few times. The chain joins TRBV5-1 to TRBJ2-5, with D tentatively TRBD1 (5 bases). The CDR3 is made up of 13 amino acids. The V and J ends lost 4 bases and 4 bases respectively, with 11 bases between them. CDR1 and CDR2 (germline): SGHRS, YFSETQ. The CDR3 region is CASSPRVGETQYF. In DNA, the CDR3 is TGCGCCAGCAGCCCCAGGGTAGGAGAGACCCAGTACTTC. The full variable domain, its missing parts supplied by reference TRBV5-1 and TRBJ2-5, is KAGVTQTPRYLIKTRGQQVTLSCSPISGHRSVSWYQQTPGQGLQFLFEYFSETQRNKGNFPGRFSGRQFSNSRSEMNVSTLELGDSALYLCASSPRVGETQYFGPGTRLLVL.

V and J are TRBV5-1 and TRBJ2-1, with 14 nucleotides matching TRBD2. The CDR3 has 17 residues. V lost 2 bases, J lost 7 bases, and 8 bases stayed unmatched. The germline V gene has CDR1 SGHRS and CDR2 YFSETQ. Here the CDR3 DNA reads TGCGCCAGCAGCTTTACGGGACTAGCGGGAGTACTAAATGAGCAGTTCTTC. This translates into CASSFTGLAGVLNEQFF.

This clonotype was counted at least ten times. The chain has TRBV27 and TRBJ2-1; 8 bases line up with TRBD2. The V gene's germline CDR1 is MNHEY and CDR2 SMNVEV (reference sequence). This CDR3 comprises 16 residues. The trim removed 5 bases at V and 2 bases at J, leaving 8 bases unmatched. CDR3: CASSPGLARTYNEQFF. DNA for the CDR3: TGTGCCAGCAGTCCTGGACTAGCTCGGACCTACAATGAGCAGTTCTTC.